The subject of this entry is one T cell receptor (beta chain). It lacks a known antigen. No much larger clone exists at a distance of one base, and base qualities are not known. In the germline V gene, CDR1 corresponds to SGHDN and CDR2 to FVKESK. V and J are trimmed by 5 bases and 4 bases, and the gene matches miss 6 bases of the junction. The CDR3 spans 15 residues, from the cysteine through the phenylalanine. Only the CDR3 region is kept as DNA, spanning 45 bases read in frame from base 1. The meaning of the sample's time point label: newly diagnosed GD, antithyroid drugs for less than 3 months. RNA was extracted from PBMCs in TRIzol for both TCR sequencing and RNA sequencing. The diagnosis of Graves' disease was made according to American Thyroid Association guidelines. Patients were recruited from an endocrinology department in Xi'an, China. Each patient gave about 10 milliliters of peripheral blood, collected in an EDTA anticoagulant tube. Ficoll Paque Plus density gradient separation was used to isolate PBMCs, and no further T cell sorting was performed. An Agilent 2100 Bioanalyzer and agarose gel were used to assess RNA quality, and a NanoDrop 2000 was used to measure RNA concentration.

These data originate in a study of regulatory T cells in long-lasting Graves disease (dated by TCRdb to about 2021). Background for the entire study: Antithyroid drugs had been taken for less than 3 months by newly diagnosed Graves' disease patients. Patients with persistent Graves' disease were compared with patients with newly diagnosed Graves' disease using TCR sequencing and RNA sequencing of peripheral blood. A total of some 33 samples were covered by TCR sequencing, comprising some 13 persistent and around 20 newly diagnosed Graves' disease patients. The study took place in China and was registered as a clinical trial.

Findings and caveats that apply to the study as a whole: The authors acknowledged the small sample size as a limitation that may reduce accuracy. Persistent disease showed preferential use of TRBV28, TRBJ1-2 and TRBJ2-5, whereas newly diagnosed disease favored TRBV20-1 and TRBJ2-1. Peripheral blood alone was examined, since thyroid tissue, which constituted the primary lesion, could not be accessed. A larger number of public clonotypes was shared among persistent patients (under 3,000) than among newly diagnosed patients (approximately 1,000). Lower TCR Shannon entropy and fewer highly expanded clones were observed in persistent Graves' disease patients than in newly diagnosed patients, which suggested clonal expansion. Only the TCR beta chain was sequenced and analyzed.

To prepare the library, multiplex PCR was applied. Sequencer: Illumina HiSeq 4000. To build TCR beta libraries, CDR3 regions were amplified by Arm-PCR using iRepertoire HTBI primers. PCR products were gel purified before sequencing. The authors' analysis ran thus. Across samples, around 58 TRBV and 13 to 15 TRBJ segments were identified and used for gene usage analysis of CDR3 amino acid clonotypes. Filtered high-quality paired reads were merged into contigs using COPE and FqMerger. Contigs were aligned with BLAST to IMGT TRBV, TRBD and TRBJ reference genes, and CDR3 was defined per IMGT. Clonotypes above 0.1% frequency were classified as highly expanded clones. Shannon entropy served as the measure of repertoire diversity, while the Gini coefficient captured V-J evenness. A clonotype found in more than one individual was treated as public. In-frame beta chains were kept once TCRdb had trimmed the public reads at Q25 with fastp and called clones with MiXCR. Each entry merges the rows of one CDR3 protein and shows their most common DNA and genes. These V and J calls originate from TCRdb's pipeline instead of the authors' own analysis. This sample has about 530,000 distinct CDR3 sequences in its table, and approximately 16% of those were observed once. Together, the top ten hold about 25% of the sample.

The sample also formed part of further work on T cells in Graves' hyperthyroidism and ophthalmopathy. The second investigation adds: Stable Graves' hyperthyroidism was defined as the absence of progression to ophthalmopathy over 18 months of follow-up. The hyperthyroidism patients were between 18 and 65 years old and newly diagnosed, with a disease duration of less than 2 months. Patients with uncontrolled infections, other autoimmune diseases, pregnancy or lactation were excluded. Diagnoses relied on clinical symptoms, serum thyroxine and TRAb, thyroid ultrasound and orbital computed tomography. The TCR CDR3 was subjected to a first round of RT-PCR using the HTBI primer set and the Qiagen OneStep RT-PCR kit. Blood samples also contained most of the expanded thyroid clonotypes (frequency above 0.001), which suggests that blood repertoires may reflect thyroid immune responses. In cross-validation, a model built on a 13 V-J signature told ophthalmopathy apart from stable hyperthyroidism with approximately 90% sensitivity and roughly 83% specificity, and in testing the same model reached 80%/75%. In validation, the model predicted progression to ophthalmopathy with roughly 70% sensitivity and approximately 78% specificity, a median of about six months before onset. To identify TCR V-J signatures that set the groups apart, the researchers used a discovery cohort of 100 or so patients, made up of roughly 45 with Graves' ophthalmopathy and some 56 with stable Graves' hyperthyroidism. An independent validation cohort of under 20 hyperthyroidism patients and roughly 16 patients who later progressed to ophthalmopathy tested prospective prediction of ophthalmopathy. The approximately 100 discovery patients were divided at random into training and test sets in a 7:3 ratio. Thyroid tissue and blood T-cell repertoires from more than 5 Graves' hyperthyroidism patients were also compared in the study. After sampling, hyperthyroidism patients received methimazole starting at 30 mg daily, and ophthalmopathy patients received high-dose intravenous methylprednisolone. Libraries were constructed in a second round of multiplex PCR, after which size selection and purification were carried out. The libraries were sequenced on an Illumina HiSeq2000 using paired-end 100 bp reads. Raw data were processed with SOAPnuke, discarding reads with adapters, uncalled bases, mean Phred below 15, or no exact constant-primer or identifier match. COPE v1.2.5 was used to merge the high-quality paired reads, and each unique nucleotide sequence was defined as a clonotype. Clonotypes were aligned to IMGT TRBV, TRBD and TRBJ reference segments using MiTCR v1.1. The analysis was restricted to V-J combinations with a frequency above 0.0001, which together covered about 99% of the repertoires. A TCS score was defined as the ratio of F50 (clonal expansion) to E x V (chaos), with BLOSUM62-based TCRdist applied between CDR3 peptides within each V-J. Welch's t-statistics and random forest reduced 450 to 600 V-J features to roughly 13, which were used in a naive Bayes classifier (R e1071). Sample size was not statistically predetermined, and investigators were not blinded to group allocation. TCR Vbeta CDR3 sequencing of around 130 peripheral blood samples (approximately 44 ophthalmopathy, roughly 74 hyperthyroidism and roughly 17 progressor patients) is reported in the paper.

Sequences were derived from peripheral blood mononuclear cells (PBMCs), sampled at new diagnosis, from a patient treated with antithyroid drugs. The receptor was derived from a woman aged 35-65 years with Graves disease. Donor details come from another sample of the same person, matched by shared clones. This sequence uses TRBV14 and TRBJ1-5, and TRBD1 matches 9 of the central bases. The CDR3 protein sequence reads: CASSATGGANQPQHF. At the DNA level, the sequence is TGTGCCAGCAGCGCCACAGGGGGCGCGAATCAGCCCCAGCATTTT.